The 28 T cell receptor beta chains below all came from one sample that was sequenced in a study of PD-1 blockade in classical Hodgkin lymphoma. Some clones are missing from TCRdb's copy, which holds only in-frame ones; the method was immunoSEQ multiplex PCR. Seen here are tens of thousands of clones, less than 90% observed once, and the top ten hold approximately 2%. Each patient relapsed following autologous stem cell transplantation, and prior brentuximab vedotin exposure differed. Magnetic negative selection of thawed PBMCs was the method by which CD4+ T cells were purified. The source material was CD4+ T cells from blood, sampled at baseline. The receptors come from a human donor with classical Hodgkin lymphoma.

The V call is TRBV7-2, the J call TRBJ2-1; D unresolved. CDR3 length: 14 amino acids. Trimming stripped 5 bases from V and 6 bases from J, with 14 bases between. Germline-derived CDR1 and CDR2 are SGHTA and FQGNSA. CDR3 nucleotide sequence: TGTGCCAGCAGCCAGGTACTCCACCTCAATGAGCAGTTCTTC. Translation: CASSQVLHLNEQFF. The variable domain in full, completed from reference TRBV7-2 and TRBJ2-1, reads GAGVSQSPSNKVTEKGKDVELRCDPISGHTALYWYRQSLGQGLEFLIYFQGNSAPDKSGLPSDRFSAERTGGSVSTLTIQRTQQEDSAVYLCASSQVLHLNEQFFGPGTRLTVL.

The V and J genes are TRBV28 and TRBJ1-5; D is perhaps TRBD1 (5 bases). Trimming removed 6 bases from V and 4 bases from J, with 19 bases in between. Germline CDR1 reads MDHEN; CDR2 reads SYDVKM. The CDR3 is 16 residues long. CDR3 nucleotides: TGTGCCAGCAGCTTGGGAGACTGGGGGAAGAATCAGCCCCAGCATTTT. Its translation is CASSLGDWGKNQPQHF.

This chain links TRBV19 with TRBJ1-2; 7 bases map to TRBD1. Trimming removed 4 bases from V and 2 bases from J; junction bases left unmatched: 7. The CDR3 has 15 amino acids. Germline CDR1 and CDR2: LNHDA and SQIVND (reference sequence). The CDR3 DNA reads TGTGCCAGTAGTAGAGAAGAGGGGGCCAACTATGGCTACACCTTC. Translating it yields CASSREEGANYGYTF. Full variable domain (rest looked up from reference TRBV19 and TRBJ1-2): DGGITQSPKYLFRKEGQNVTLSCEQNLNHDAMYWYRQDPGQGLRLIYYSQIVNDFQKGDIAEGYSVSREKKESFPLTVTSAQKNPTAFYLCASSREEGANYGYTFGSGTRLTVV.

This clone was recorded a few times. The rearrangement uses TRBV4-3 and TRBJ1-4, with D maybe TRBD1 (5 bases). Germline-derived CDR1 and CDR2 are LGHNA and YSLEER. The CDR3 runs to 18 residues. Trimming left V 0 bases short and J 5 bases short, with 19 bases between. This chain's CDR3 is CASSQDLPPGTANEKLFF. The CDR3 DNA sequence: TGCGCCAGCAGCCAAGACCTACCCCCTGGGACGGCGAATGAAAAACTGTTTTTT.

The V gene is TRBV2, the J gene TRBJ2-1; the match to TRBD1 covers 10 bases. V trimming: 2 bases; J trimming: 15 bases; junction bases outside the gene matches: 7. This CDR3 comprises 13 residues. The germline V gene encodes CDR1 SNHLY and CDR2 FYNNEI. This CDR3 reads CASSEFGTGVRFF. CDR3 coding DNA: TGTGCCAGCAGTGAATTCGGGACAGGGGTGCGGTTCTTC.

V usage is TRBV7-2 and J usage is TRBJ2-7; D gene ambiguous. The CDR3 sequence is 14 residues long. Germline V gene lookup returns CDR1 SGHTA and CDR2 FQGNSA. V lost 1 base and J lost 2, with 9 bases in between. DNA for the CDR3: TGTGCCAGCAGCTTAGGGGTGGGCCCCTACGAGCAGTACTTC. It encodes CASSLGVGPYEQYF.

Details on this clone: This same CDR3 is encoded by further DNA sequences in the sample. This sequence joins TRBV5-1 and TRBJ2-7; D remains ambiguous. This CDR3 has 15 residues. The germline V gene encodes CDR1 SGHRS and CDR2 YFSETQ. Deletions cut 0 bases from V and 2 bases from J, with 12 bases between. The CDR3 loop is CASSLEAGTAYEQYF. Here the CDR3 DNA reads TGCGCCAGCAGCTTGGAGGCAGGAACCGCCTACGAGCAGTACTTC.

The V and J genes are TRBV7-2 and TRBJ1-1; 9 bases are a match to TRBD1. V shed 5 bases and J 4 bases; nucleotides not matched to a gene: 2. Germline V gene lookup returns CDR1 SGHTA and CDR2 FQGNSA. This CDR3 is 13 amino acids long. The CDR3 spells CASSRQGVTEAFF. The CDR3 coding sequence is TGTGCCAGCAGCCGACAGGGGGTCACTGAAGCTTTCTTT.

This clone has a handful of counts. The CDR3 is CASSSGGAGGNEQFF. DNA of the CDR3: TGCGCCAGCAGCTCGGGTGGCGCGGGGGGCAATGAGCAGTTCTTC. The chain uses TRBV5-1 and TRBJ2-1; 8 positions agree with TRBD2. This CDR3 has 15 residues. Trimming took 3 bases from V and 6 from J; bases not matched to a gene: 8. The germline gives CDR1 SGHRS, CDR2 YFSETQ.

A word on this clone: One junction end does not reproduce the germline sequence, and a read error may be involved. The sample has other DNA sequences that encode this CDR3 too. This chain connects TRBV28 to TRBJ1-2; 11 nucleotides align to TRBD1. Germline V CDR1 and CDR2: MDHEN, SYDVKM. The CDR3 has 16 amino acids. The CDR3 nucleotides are TGTGCCAGCGGGGGGACAGGGGGAGCCAGGGGCTATGGTTACACCTTC. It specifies CASGGTGGARGYGYTF.

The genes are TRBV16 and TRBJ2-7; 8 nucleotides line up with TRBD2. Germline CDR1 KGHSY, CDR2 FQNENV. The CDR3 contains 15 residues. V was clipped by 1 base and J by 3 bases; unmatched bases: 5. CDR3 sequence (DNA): TGTGCCAGCAGCCAATTTACTAGCGGATTCTACGAGCAGTACTTC. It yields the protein CASSQFTSGFYEQYF.

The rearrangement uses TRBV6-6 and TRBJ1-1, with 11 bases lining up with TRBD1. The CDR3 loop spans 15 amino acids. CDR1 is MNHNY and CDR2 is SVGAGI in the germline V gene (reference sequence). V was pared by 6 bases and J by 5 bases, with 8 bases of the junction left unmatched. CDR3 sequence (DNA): TGTGCCAGCAGCCCCGGACAGGGGGCAAGGACTGAAGCTTTCTTT. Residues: CASSPGQGARTEAFF.

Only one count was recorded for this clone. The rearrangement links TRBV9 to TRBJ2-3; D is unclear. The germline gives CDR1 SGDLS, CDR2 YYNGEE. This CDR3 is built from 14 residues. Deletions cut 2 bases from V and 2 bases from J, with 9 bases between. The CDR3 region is CASSVGPLTDTQYF. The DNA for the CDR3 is TGTGCCAGCAGCGTTGGACCGCTCACAGATACGCAGTATTTT.

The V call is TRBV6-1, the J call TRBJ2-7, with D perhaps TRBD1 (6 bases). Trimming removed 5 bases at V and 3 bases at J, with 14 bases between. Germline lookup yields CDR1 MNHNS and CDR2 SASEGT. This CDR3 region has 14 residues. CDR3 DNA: TGTGCCAGCAGTTCAAGCACAGGGTTCTACGAGCAGTACTTC. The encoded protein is CASSSSTGFYEQYF.

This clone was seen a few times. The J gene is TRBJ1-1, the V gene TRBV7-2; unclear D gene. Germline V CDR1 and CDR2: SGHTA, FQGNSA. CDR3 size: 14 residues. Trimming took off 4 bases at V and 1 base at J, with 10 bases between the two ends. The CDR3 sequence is CASSYLGWNTEAFF. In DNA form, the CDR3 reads TGTGCCAGCAGCTATTTGGGATGGAACACTGAAGCTTTCTTT.

CDR3 amino acids: CSARAPRAFF. The CDR3 DNA reads as TGCAGTGCTAGAGCTCCCAGGGCTTTCTTT. The genes are TRBV20-1 and TRBJ1-1; D ambiguous. Germline assignment: CDR1 DFQATT and CDR2 SNEGSKA (reference sequence). V dropped 1 base and J dropped 11 bases, with 8 bases sitting between them. This CDR3 contains 10 residues.

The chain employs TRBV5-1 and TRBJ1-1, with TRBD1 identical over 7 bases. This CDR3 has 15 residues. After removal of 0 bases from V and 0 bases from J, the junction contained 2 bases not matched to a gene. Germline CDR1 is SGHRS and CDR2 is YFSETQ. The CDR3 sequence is CASSLGDSMNTEAFF. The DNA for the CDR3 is TGCGCCAGCAGCTTGGGGGACAGTATGAACACTGAAGCTTTCTTT.

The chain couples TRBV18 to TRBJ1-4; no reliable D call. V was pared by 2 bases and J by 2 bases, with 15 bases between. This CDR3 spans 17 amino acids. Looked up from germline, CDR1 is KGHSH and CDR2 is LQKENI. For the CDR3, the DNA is TGTGCCAGCTCACCATCGAGACACAAAGGGACTAATGAAAAACTGTTTTTT. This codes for CASSPSRHKGTNEKLFF.

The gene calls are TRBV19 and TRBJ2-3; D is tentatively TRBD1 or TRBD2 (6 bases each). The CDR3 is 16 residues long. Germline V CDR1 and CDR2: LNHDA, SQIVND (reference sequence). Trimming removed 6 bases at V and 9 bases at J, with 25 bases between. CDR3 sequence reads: CASSSLGLSPGATQYF. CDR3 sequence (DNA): TGTGCCAGTAGCTCCCTGGGACTCTCCCCAGGGGCAACGCAGTATTTT.

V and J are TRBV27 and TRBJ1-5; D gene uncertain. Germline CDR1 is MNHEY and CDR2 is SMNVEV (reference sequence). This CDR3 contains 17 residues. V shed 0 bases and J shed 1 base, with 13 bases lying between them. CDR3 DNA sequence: TGTGCCAGCAGTTTATCGGCGGAGGCGCCGAGCAATCAGCCCCAGCATTTT. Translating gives CASSLSAEAPSNQPQHF.

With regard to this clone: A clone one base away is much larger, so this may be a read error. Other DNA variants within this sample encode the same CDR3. This CDR3 reads CAISANGNTEAFF. For the CDR3, the DNA is TGTGCCATCAGTGCTAACGGGAACACTGAAGCTTTCTTT. This chain connects TRBV10-3 to TRBJ1-1, with D hard to call. CDR3 size: 13 residues. The V gene's germline CDR1 is ENHRY and CDR2 SYGVKD. Deletions cut 4 bases from V and 1 base from J, with 7 bases between.

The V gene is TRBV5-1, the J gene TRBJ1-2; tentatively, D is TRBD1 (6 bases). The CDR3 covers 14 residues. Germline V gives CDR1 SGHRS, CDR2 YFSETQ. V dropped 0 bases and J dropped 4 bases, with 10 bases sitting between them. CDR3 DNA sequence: TGCGCCAGCAGCTTGGGGACAGCGAGCTATGGCTACACCTTC. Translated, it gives CASSLGTASYGYTF.

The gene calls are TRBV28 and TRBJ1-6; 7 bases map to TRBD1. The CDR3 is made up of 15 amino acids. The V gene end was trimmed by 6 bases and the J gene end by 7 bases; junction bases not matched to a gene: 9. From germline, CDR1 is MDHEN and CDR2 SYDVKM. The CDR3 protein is CASSSLTGLNSPLHF. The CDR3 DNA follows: TGTGCCAGCAGCTCCTTGACAGGGCTGAATTCACCCCTCCACTTT. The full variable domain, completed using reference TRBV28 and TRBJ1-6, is DVKVTQSSRYLVKRTGEKVFLECVQDMDHENMFWYRQDPGLGLRLIYFSYDVKMKEKGDIPEGYSVSREKKERFSLILESASTNQTSMYLCASSSLTGLNSPLHFGNGTRLTVT.

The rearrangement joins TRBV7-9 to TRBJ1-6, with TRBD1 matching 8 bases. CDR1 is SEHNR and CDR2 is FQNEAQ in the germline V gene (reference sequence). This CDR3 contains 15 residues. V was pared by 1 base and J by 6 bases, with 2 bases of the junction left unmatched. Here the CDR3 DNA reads TGTGCCAGCAGCTTAGGACAGGGGCGTAATTCACCCCTCCACTTT. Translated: CASSLGQGRNSPLHF.

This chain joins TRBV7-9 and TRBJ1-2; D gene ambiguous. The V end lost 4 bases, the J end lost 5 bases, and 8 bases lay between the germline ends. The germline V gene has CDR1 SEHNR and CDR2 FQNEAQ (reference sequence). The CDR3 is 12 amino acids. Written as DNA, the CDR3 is TGTGCCAGCAGCTGGACTGAATATGGCTACACCTTC. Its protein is CASSWTEYGYTF.

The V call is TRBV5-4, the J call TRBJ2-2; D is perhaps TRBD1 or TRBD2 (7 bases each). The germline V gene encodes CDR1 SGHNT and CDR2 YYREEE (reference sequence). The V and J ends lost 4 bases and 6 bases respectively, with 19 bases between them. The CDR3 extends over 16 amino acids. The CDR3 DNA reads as TGTGCCAGCAGCCTCCAGGGGGGGCGCTTCCCCGGGGAGCTGTTTTTT. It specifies CASSLQGGRFPGELFF. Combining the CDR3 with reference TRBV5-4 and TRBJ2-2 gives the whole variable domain ETGVTQSPTHLIKTRGQQVTLRCSSQSGHNTVSWYQQALGQGPQFIFQYYREEENGRGNFPPRFSGLQFPNYSSELNVNALELDDSALYLCASSLQGGRFPGELFFGEGSRLTVL.

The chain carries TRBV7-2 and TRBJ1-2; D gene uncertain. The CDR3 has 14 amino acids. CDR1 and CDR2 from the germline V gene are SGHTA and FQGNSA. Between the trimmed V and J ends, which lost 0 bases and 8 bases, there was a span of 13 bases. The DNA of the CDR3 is TGTGCCAGCAGCTTAGCGCCGAACGGCGGAGGCTACACCTTC. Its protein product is CASSLAPNGGGYTF.

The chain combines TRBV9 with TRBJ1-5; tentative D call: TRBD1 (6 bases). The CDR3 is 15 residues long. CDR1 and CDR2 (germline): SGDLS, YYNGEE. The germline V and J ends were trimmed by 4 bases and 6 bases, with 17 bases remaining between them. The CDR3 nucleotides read TGTGCCAGCAGCCTAGATGGGGGGCTTAGTCAGCCCCAGCATTTT. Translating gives CASSLDGGLSQPQHF.